This is a list of T cell receptor beta chains from one sample in a study of blood T cell repertoires in COVID-19. Repertoires were generated with immunoSEQ multiplex PCR, while TCRdb's copy carries only in-frame clones and drops some. The sample lists 250,000 to 300,000 clones; more than 80% were seen once. The specimen sequenced was peripheral blood. Every receptor here comes from a woman aged 25 to 39 with active or convalescent COVID-19. Each CDR3 is given with its conserved first and last residue. A D gene is named only where the DNA matches it firmly. Rows give clone size only sometimes, using once, few, many, or a class for an expanded clone.

J	D	V	size	CDR3	DNA
TRBJ2-5	NA	TRBV5-1	NA	CASRKGEETQYF	TGCGCCAGCAGGAAAGGAGAAGAGACCCAGTACTTC
TRBJ2-3	TRBD2	TRBV11-3	NA	CASSYGLAGENTDTQYF	TGTGCCAGCAGCTACGGACTAGCGGGGGAAAACACAGATACGCAGTATTTT
TRBJ1-2	NA	TRBV6-5	NA	CASSPQGYFGGYTF	TGTGCCAGCAGCCCACAGGGTTACTTTGGTGGCTACACCTTC
TRBJ1-2	NA	TRBV5-5	once	CASSLGGVAGTGYTF	TGTGCCAGCAGCTTGGGAGGCGTTGCAGGGACAGGCTACACCTTC
TRBJ2-7	TRBD1	TRBV5-5	NA	CASSLIAGQGSYEQYF	TGTGCCAGCAGCTTAATCGCCGGACAGGGGTCCTACGAGCAGTACTTC
TRBJ1-1	NA	TRBV7-9	NA	CASLQGNTEAFF	TGTGCCAGCCTACAGGGGAACACTGAAGCTTTCTTT
TRBJ1-1	NA	TRBV13	NA	CASSRQNTEAFF	TGTGCCAGCAGCAGACAGAACACTGAAGCTTTCTTT
TRBJ1-5	TRBD1	TRBV28	NA	CASRDRGPPGPQHF	TGTGCCAGCAGGGACAGGGGGCCTCCGGGGCCCCAGCATTTT
TRBJ1-1	NA	TRBV28	NA	CASRILDTEAFF	TGTGCCAGCAGGATACTGGACACTGAAGCTTTCTTT
TRBJ2-5	NA	TRBV5-1	NA	CASSLESGEETQYF	TGCGCCAGCAGCTTGGAGTCAGGGGAAGAGACCCAGTACTTC
TRBJ2-3	TRBD2	TRBV6-2/TRBV6-3	NA	CASSYRPPGLALDTQYF	TGTGCCAGCAGTTATAGACCCCCGGGACTAGCTCTAGATACGCAGTATTTT
TRBJ1-5	NA	TRBV5-6	once	CASSCEKCQHF	TGTGCCAGCAGCTGCGAGAAGTGCCAGCATTTT
TRBJ1-1	NA	TRBV29-1	once	CSVEEDTDEAFF	TGCAGCGTTGAAGAGGATACAGATGAAGCTTTCTTT
TRBJ1-1	NA	TRBV7-2	NA	CASSEIQDTEAFF	TGTGCCAGCAGCGAAATACAGGATACTGAAGCTTTCTTT
TRBJ1-5	NA	TRBV5-3	NA	CARSTTDRVSSNQPQHF	TGTGCCAGAAGCACTACAGACAGAGTATCTAGCAATCAGCCCCAGCATTTT
TRBJ2-3	NA	TRBV9	NA	CASSVERSSTDTQYF	TGTGCCAGCAGCGTAGAGAGGTCCAGCACAGATACGCAGTATTTT
TRBJ2-2	TRBD1	TRBV7-9	NA	CASSLGTGVNTGELFF	TGTGCCAGCAGCTTAGGGACAGGGGTGAACACCGGGGAGCTGTTTTTT
TRBJ1-1	NA	TRBV19	few	CASRTLGGPTEAFF	TGTGCCAGTAGGACCCTAGGGGGTCCCACTGAAGCTTTCTTT
TRBJ2-3	TRBD2	TRBV7-2	once	CASSSRTSGDGTDTQYF	TGTGCCAGCAGCTCCAGAACTAGCGGGGACGGCACAGATACGCAGTATTTT
TRBJ2-2	NA	TRBV30	NA	CAWSRTGGPSTGELFF	TGTGCCTGGAGTCGGACGGGGGGCCCGAGCACCGGGGAGCTGTTTTTT
TRBJ2-1	TRBD2	TRBV5-1	once	CASSLQPSGGGDEQFF	TGCGCCAGCAGCCTCCAGCCTAGCGGGGGAGGGGATGAGCAGTTCTTC
TRBJ1-2	NA	TRBV4-1	NA	CASSSRTESYGYTF	TGCGCCAGCAGCTCTCGGACAGAGAGCTATGGCTACACCTTC
TRBJ1-4	TRBD1	TRBV7-8	NA	CASSFHRDRGAATNEKLFF	TGTGCCAGCAGCTTCCACCGGGACAGGGGGGCTGCAACTAATGAAAAACTGTTTTTT
TRBJ1-1	NA	TRBV4-1	NA	CASSQERGRTNTEAFF	TGCGCCAGCAGCCAAGAGCGGGGCAGAACGAACACTGAAGCTTTCTTT
TRBJ2-7	NA	TRBV27	NA	CASSTFRGSYEQYF	TGTGCCAGCAGTACCTTTAGGGGCTCCTACGAGCAGTACTTC
TRBJ2-2	TRBD2	TRBV5-1	NA	CASSTPRGGAGTGELFF	TGCGCCAGCAGCACCCCACGGGGAGGGGCGGGCACCGGGGAGCTGTTTTTT
TRBJ2-1	TRBD1	TRBV5-6	NA	CASSHTDRGKSQFF	TGTGCCAGCAGTCATACGGACAGGGGCAAATCCCAGTTCTTC
TRBJ1-1	TRBD1	TRBV10-3	NA	CAISARPGQGTDTEAFF	TGTGCCATCAGCGCTAGACCGGGACAGGGAACCGATACTGAAGCTTTCTTT
TRBJ2-3	NA	TRBV28	NA	CASSPHSGKLTDTQYF	TGTGCCAGCAGTCCCCACTCCGGGAAACTCACAGATACGCAGTATTTT
TRBJ1-5	NA	TRBV27	NA	CASSSRGEQPQHF	TGTGCCAGCAGTTCCCGGGGAGAGCAGCCCCAGCATTTT
TRBJ2-5	NA	TRBV30	NA	CAWSVPRLEFQGTQYF	TGTGCCTGGAGTGTACCAAGACTCGAATTTCAGGGGACCCAGTACTTC
TRBJ1-2	NA	TRBV3-1/TRBV3-2	NA	CASSRTGFPNYGYTF	TGTGCCAGCAGCCGAACAGGGTTCCCTAACTATGGCTACACCTTC
TRBJ2-5	TRBD1	TRBV4-3	NA	CASSQDRGTGGTTQYF	TGCGCCAGCAGCCAAGATCGGGGGACAGGTGGGACGACCCAGTACTTC
TRBJ1-4	TRBD1	TRBV19	NA	CASSTGGAGDEKLFF	TGTGCCAGTAGCACAGGGGGCGCGGGGGACGAAAAACTGTTTTTT
TRBJ1-3	TRBD1	TRBV4-3	NA	CASSQGPPGGAGGNTIYF	TGCGCCAGCAGCCAAGGACCCCCAGGGGGCGCGGGGGGAAACACCATATATTTT
TRBJ2-3	TRBD2	TRBV4-1	NA	CASSQSPSGADTQYF	TGCGCCAGCAGCCAAAGCCCTAGCGGAGCAGATACGCAGTATTTT
TRBJ2-5	TRBD1	TRBV9	NA	CASSGESRGPSDIQETQYF	TGTGCCAGCAGCGGAGAATCCAGGGGGCCTAGCGACATACAAGAGACCCAGTACTTC
TRBJ1-6	NA	TRBV9	NA	CAGTGFSPLHF	TGTGCCGGAACAGGGTTCTCACCCCTCCACTTT
TRBJ2-5	TRBD2	TRBV5-1	NA	CASSSTGLAGEETQYF	TGCGCCAGCAGCTCCACGGGACTAGCGGGGGAAGAGACCCAGTACTTC
TRBJ2-7	TRBD1	TRBV15	NA	CATSRGGQGSGGRYEQYF	TGTGCCACCAGCAGAGGGGGACAGGGGAGCGGAGGCAGGTACGAGCAGTACTTC
TRBJ1-6	NA	TRBV7-2	NA	CASSLFGEGTYNSPLHF	TGTGCCAGCAGCTTATTCGGGGAAGGCACCTATAATTCACCCCTCCACTTT
TRBJ1-1	TRBD1	TRBV30	NA	CVWSLRGRGTEAFF	TGTGTCTGGAGTCTCAGGGGGCGGGGCACTGAAGCTTTCTTT
TRBJ1-4	NA	TRBV4-3	NA	CASSQVYGAGEEKLFF	TGCGCCAGCAGCCAAGTCTATGGCGCCGGGGAAGAAAAACTGTTTTTT
TRBJ2-1	NA	TRBV4-2	NA	CASSQGAHPLNEQFF	TGTGCCAGCAGCCAAGGGGCACACCCACTCAATGAGCAGTTCTTC
TRBJ2-7	TRBD2	TRBV28	NA	CATTGLAPYEQYF	TGTGCCACTACGGGACTAGCCCCCTACGAGCAGTACTTC
TRBJ2-4	TRBD1	TRBV5-1	NA	CASSVEGDSSIQYF	TGCGCCAGCAGCGTGGAAGGGGACAGTAGCATTCAGTACTTC
TRBJ1-4	NA	TRBV30	once	CAWSGDEKLFF	TGTGCCTGGTCAGGGGACGAAAAACTGTTTTTT
TRBJ2-1	NA	TRBV7-3	NA	CASSLIKGPYYNEQFF	TGTGCCAGCAGCTTGATTAAGGGGCCTTACTACAATGAGCAGTTCTTC
TRBJ2-1	NA	TRBV1	once	CTIQRGGIKESSYNEQFF	TGCACCATCCAACGGGGGGGAATTAAAGAGAGCTCCTACAATGAGCAGTTCTTC
TRBJ1-1	NA	TRBV25-1	NA	CASVTLRGTEAFF	TGTGCCAGCGTGACCCTACGGGGGACTGAAGCTTTCTTT
TRBJ2-3	TRBD2	TRBV7-3	NA	CASSLTPRGGGLTDTQYF	TGTGCCAGCAGCTTAACCCCTAGGGGCGGGGGGCTCACAGATACGCAGTATTTT
TRBJ1-3	NA	TRBV6-5	NA	CASSYGGAGNTIYF	TGTGCCAGCAGTTATGGCGGTGCTGGAAACACCATATATTTT
TRBJ2-3	TRBD1	TRBV19	NA	CASTGTGGANTQYF	TGTGCCAGTACCGGGACAGGGGGCGCGAATACGCAGTATTTT
TRBJ1-5	TRBD1	TRBV6-1	NA	CASSERQGDNQPQHF	TGTGCCAGCAGTGAAAGACAGGGCGACAATCAGCCCCAGCATTTT
TRBJ2-7	NA	TRBV2	NA	CASLAQTYEQYF	TGTGCCAGCCTGGCACAGACCTACGAGCAGTACTTC
TRBJ2-3	TRBD1	TRBV6-2/TRBV6-3	NA	CASSTRLDRGDTQYF	TGTGCCAGCAGTACCCGCCTTGACAGGGGAGATACGCAGTATTTT
TRBJ2-3	NA	TRBV7-3	NA	CASSPTSTDTQYF	TGTGCCAGCAGCCCGACTAGCACAGATACGCAGTATTTT